This T cell receptor beta chain stems from a study of CD8+ T cells in alopecia areata. Study-level results: Elevated clonality characterized lesional scalp relative to normal scalp, particularly in alopecia totalis/universalis.

V lost 7 bases, J lost 0 bases, and 9 bases stayed unmatched. The germline V gene has CDR1 ENHRY and CDR2 SYGVKD. The CDR3 runs to 15 residues. With regard to this clone: The antigen remains undetermined.

Sample treatment: oral pan-JAK inhibitor, 5-10 mg twice daily. After isolation, RNA underwent reverse transcription to generate cDNA as the sequencing template. The table came from immunoSEQ multiplex PCR; TCRdb's copy has only in-frame clones and leaves some out. The table lists about 92,000 clones, roughly 46% of them singletons. This receptor was taken from a human donor with alopecia areata. The rearrangement uses TRBV10-3 and TRBJ2-7; 7 bases are shared with TRBD1. The material sequenced was CD8+ T cells sorted from blood, taken at week 24, from a patient treated with tofacitinib. The CDR3 loop reads CAIKVKGGDSYEQYF. As DNA, the CDR3 is TGTGCCATCAAGGTAAAAGGGGGCGACTCCTACGAGCAGTACTTC.